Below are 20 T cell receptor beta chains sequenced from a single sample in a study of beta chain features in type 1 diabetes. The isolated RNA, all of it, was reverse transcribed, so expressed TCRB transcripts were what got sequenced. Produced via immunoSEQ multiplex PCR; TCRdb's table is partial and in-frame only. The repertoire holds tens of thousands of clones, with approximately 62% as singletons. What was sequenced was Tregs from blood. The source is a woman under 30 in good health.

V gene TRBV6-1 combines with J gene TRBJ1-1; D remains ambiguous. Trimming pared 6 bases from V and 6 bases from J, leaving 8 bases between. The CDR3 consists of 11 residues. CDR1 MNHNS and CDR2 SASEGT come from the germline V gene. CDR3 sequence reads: CASSRLAEAFF. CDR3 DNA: TGTGCCAGCAGCCGACTAGCTGAAGCTTTCTTT.

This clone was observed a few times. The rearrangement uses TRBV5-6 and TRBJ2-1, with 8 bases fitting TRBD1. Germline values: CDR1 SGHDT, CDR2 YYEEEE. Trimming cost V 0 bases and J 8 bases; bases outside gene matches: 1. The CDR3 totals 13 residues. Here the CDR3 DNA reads TGTGCCAGCAGCTTGGCACAGGGGGATGAGCAGTTCTTC. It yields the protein CASSLAQGDEQFF.

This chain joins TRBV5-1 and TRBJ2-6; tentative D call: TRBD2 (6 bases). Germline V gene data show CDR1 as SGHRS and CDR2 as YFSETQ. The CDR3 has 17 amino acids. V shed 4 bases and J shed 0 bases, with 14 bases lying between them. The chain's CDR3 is CASSPELGGSGANVLTF. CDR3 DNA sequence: TGCGCCAGCAGCCCAGAGTTGGGGGGCTCTGGGGCCAACGTCCTGACTTTC.

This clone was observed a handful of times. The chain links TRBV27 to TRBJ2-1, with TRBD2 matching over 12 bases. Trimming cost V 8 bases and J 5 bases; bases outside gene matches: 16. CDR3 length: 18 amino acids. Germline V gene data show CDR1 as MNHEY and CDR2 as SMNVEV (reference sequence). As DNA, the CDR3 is TGTGCCAGCTATAGACTAGCGGGAGAGGGGGGTGGGCACAATGAGCAGTTCTTC. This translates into CASYRLAGEGGGHNEQFF.

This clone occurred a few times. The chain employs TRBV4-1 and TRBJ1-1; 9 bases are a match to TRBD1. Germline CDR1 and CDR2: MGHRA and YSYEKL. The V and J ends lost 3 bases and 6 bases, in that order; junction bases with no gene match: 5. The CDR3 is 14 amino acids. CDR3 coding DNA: TGCGCCAGCAGCCAGCTCCGGGACAGGGCTGAAGCTTTCTTT. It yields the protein CASSQLRDRAEAFF.

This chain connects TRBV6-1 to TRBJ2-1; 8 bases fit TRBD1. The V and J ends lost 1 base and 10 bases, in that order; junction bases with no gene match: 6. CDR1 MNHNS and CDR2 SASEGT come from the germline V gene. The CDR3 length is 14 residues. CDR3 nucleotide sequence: TGTGCCAGCAGTGAAGAACAGGGGGTGGGGGAGCAGTTCTTC. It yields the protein CASSEEQGVGEQFF.

DNA for the CDR3: TGTGCCAGCAGCTTGATGGCTAGCGGGGGGAGCACAGATACGCAGTATTTT. Translating gives CASSLMASGGSTDTQYF. V is TRBV7-6 and J is TRBJ2-3, with TRBD2 matching over 11 bases. This CDR3 has 17 residues. V was pared by 3 bases and J by 0 bases, with 5 bases of the junction left unmatched. Germline V gives CDR1 SGHVS, CDR2 FNYEAQ.

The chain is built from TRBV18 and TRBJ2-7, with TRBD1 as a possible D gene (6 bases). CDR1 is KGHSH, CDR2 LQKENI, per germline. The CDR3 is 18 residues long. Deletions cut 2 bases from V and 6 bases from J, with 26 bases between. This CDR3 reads CASSPRGGRDGVGGEQYF. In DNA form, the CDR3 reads TGTGCCAGCTCACCAAGAGGGGGTCGTGATGGGGTCGGAGGCGAGCAGTACTTC.

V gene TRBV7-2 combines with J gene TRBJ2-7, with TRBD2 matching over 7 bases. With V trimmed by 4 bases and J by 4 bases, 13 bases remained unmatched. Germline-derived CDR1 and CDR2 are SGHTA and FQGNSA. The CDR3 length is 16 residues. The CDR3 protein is CASSSRGRSGGYEQYF. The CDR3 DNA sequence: TGTGCCAGCAGCTCCCGTGGGAGGTCGGGGGGTTACGAGCAGTACTTC.

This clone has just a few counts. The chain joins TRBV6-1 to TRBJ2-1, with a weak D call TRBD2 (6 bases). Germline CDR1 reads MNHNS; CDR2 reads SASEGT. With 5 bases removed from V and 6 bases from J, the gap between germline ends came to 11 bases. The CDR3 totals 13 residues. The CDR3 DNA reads TGTGCCAGCAGTACTGGGACTTTCAATGAGCAGTTCTTC. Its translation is CASSTGTFNEQFF.

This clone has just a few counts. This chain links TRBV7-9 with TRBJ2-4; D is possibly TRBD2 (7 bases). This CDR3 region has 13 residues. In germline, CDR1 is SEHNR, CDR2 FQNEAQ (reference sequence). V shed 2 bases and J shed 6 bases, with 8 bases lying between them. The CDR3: CASSLRGGNIQYF. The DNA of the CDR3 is TGTGCCAGCAGCTTAAGGGGGGGAAACATTCAGTACTTC.

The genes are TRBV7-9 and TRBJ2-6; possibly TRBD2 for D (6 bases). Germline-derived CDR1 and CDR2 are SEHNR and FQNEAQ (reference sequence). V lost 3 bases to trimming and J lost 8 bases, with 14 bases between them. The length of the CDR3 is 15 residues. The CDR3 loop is CASSLGGRDTNVLTF. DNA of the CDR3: TGTGCCAGCAGCTTGGGGGGAAGGGATACCAACGTCCTGACTTTC.

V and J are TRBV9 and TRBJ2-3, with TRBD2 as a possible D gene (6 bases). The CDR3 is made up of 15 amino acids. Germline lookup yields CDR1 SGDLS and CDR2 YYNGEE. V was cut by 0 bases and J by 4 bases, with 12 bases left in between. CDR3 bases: TGTGCCAGCAGCGTAGGGGCGGGACTCCCAGATACGCAGTATTTT. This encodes CASSVGAGLPDTQYF. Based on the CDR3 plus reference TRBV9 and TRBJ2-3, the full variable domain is DSGVTQTPKHLITATGQRVTLRCSPRSGDLSVYWYQQSLDQGLQFLIQYYNGEERAKGNILERFSAQQFPDLHSELNLSSLELGDSALYFCASSVGAGLPDTQYFGPGTRLTVL.

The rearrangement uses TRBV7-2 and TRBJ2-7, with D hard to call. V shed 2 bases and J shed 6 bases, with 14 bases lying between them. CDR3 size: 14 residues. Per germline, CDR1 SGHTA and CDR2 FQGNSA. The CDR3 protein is CASSLLTVFGEQYF. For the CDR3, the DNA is TGTGCCAGCAGCTTACTAACAGTGTTCGGCGAGCAGTACTTC.

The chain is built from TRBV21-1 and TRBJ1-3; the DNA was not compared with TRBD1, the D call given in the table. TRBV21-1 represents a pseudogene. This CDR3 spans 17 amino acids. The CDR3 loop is CASSKRDRGTSGNTIYF. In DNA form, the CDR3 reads TGTGCCAGCAGCAAAAGGGACAGGGGAACCTCTGGAAACACCATATATTTT.

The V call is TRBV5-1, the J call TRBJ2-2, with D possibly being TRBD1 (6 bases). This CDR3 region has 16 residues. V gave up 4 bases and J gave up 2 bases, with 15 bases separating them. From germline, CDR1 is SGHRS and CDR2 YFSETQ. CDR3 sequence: CASSRYRDINTGELFF. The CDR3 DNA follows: TGCGCCAGCAGCCGGTACCGGGACATTAACACCGGGGAGCTGTTTTTT.

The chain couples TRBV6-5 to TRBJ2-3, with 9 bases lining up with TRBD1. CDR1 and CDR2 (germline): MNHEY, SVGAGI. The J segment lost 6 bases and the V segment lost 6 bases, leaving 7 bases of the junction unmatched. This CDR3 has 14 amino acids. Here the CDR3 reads CASSPDRGRDTQYF. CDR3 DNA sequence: TGTGCCAGCAGCCCGGACAGGGGCCGGGATACGCAGTATTTT.

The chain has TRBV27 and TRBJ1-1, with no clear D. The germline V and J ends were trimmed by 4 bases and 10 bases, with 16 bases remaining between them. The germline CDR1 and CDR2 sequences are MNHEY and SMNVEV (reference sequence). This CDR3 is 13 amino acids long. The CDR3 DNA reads TGTGCCAGCAGTTCCCTCGCCCAGCCGGGAGCTTTCTTT. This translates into CASSSLAQPGAFF.

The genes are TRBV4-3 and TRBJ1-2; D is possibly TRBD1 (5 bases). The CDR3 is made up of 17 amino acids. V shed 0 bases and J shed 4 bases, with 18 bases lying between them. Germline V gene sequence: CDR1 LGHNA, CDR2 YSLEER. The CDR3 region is CASSQDPSQQGSYGYTF. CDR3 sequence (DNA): TGCGCCAGCAGCCAAGACCCCTCCCAGCAGGGAAGCTATGGCTACACCTTC.

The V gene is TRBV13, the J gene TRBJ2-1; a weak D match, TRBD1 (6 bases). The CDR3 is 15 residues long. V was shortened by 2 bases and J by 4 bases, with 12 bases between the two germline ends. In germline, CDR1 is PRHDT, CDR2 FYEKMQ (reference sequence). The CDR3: CASSLQGTRYNEQFF. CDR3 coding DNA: TGTGCCAGCAGCTTACAGGGGACGAGATACAATGAGCAGTTCTTC. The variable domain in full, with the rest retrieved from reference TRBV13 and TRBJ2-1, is AAGVIQSPRHLIKEKRETATLKCYPIPRHDTVYWYQQGPGQDPQFLISFYEKMQSDKGSIPDRFSAQQFSDYHSELNMSSLELGDSALYFCASSLQGTRYNEQFFGPGTRLTVL.